The TCR beta chain under discussion was sequenced for a study of shared T cell receptors in the human thymus. Sequencing was performed with immunoSEQ multiplex PCR; in TCRdb, only in-frame clones are kept and a portion is missing. The sample has about 380,000 clones, around 95% seen once; the top ten hold around 0.018%. In germline, CDR1 is LNHDA, CDR2 SQIVND (reference sequence). The CDR3 has 17 residues. V lost 7 bases and J lost 0; bases outside the gene matches: 10. This clone was found once. The rearrangement uses TRBV19 and TRBJ2-2; 8 nucleotides align to TRBD2. The sequenced material came from thymocytes. This TCR was sampled from a human donor. This chain's CDR3 is CASILYGSGTNTGELFF. The CDR3 DNA reads TGTGCCAGTATCCTATATGGTAGCGGGACGAACACCGGGGAGCTGTTTTTT. The entire variable domain, with the rest obtained from reference TRBV19 and TRBJ2-2, is as follows: DGGITQSPKYLFRKEGQNVTLSCEQNLNHDAMYWYRQDPGQGLRLIYYSQIVNDFQKGDIAEGYSVSREKKESFPLTVTSAQKNPTAFYLCASILYGSGTNTGELFFGEGSRLTVL.